Below, one TCR beta chain is given with its context. Its target is unknown. This CDR3 contains 15 residues. CDR1 is SGHTA, CDR2 FQGNSA, per germline. V was cut by 5 bases and J by 7 bases, with 21 bases left in between. It was autoimmune disease history or systemic immunosuppression that excluded patients. The sampling schedule covered blood at baseline, cycle 4 day 1, and cycle 7 day 1. This entry comes from a study of OX40 agonist ivuxolimab in advanced cancers. Findings of the study overall: CD8+ T cells averaged more expanded clones than CD4+. Partial responders dosed at 0.1-3.0 mg/kg displayed clonal expansion ranking among the lowest.

Profiling relied on immunoSEQ multiplex PCR, and the TCRdb table lists in-frame clones only, not all of them. This sample has 60,000 to 90,000 clones, with 88% found just once. The clonotype comes from an adult with an advanced solid tumor such as melanoma, head and neck, liver or kidney cancer. The material sequenced was CD4+ or CD8+ T cells sorted from blood, taken in a trial of the OX40 agonist ivuxolimab. The chain combines TRBV7-2 with TRBJ2-7; D might be TRBD2 (6 bases). CDR3 protein: CASSQTSGTPGEQYF. DNA for the CDR3: TGTGCCAGCAGCCAAACCTCCGGGACTCCTGGTGAGCAGTACTTC. The variable domain in full, completed from reference TRBV7-2 and TRBJ2-7, reads GAGVSQSPSNKVTEKGKDVELRCDPISGHTALYWYRQSLGQGLEFLIYFQGNSAPDKSGLPSDRFSAERTGGSVSTLTIQRTQQEDSAVYLCASSQTSGTPGEQYFGPGTRLTVT.